These 2 T cell receptor beta chains share one sample of origin, sequenced in a study of CD8 T cells in ankylosing spondylitis (dated by TCRdb to about 2017). Library preparation employed 5' RACE. Instrument on record: Illumina HiSeq 2500. In-frame beta chains were kept once TCRdb had trimmed the public reads at Q25 with fastp and called clones with MiXCR. CDR3 protein duplicates are merged, each entry listing the most common genes and DNA. In this sample the table shows under 250,000 distinct CDR3 sequences, roughly a tenth of which occur a single time. The ten largest clones take up less than 3% of the sample. Material: blood, either unsorted or a sorted T cell fraction (not recorded which). The receptors here all came from a male donor with ankylosing spondylitis or in good health (not recorded which).

The rearrangement uses TRBV20-1 and TRBJ2-5; the match to TRBD1 covers 8 bases. This CDR3 region has 12 residues. Trimming cost V 6 bases and J 5 bases; bases outside gene matches: 5. CDR1 is DFQATT and CDR2 is SNEGSKA in the germline V gene (reference sequence). CDR3 in amino acids: CSAADRGETQYF. The CDR3 nucleotides read TGCAGTGCAGCTGACAGGGGTGAGACCCAGTACTTC.

Only a few counts were recorded for this clonotype. This sequence joins TRBV10-3 and TRBJ2-1; TRBD2 matches 7 bases. The CDR3 is 15 residues long. Looked up from germline, CDR1 is ENHRY and CDR2 is SYGVKD. V dropped 2 bases and J dropped 3; count of bases not matched to a gene: 4. The CDR3 coding sequence is TGTGCCATCAGTGAGGCCACTAGCGTCTACAATGAGCAGTTCTTC. This translates into CAISEATSVYNEQFF.